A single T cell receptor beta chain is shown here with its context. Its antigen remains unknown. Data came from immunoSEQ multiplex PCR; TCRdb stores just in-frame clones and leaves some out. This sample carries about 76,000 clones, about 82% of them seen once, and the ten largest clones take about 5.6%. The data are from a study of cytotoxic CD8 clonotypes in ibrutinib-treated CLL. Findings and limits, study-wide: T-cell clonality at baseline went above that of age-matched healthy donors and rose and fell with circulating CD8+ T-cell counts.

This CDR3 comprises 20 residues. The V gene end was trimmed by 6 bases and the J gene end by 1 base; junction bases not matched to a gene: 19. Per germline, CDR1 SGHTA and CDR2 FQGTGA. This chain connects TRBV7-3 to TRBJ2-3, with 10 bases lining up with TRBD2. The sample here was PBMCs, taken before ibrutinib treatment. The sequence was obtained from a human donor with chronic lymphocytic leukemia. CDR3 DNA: TGTGCCAGCAGTAGGAAACCCGGGACTAGCGTCAACTGGGGCACAGATACGCAGTATTTT. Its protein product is CASSRKPGTSVNWGTDTQYF.